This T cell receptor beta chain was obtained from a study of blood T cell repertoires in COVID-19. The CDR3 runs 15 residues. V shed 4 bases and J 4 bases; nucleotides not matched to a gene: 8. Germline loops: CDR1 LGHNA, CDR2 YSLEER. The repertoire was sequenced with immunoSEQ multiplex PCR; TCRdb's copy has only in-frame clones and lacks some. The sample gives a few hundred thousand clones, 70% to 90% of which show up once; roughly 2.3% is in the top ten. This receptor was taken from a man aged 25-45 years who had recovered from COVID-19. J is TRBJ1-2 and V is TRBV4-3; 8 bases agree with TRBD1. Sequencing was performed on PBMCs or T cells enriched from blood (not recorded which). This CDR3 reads CASSPTDRAAYGYTF. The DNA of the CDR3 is TGCGCCAGCAGCCCAACGGACAGGGCAGCCTATGGCTACACCTTC.